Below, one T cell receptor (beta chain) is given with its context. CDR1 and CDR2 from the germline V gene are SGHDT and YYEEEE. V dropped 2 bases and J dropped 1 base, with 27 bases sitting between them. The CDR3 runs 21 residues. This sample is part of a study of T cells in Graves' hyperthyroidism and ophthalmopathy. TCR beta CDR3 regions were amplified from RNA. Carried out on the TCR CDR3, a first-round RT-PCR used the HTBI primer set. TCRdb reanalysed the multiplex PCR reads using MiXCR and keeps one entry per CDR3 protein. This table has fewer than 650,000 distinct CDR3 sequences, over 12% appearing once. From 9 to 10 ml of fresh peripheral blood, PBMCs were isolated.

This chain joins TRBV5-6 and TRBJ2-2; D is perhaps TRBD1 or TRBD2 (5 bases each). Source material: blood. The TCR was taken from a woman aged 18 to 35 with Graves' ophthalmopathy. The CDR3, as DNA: TGTGCCAGCAGCTTTGACTATGGGGCTGCTGGAACTCTCGGGAACACCGGGGAGCTGTTTTTT. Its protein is CASSFDYGAAGTLGNTGELFF.